The rows below give T cell receptor beta chains drawn from one sample of a study of breast tumors, draining lymph nodes, adjacent tissues. TCRdb redid the calling of the multiplex PCR reads with MiXCR, one entry per CDR3 protein. The data show about 130,000 distinct CDR3 sequences, roughly 20% seen once. Specimen: axillary lymph node tissue. All receptors come from a female donor with breast cancer. Some clones in this sample may be carry-over from other donors' samples. The CDR3 runs from the conserved cysteine through the conserved F or W. Fields, in order: J gene, D gene, V gene, clone size, CDR3 protein, CDR3 DNA. A D gene is named only where the DNA matches it firmly. Clone size is not always given. Where it is, it says once, few, many or a class for expanded clones.

>TRBJ2-5|.|TRBV27|.
CASSFRGLETQYF
TGTGCCAGCAGTTTTAGGGGACTAGAGACCCAGTACTTC
>TRBJ1-2|.|TRBV3-1|many
CASSQAVGYGYTF
TGTGCCAGCAGCCAAGCGGTCGGTTATGGCTACACCTTC
>TRBJ1-2|TRBD1|TRBV12-3/TRBV12-4|many
CASSFGRGYGYTF
TGTGCCAGCAGTTTCGGCAGGGGGTACGGCTACACCTTC
>TRBJ2-2|.|TRBV24-1|.
CATSGVTGELLF
TGTGCCACCAGTGGCGTCACCGGGGAGCTGTTATTT
>TRBJ2-3|.|TRBV27|many
CASEIADTQYF
TGTGCCAGCGAGATCGCAGATACGCAGTATTTT
>TRBJ2-7|TRBD2|TRBV5-1|many
CASSLGLAGGPSYEQYF
TGCGCCAGCAGCTTGGGACTAGCGGGAGGGCCTTCCTACGAGCAGTACTTC
>TRBJ2-4|.|TRBV28|few
CASSFLEGAKNIQYF
TGTGCCAGCAGTTTTCTAGAGGGAGCCAAAAACATTCAGTACTTC
>TRBJ2-7|TRBD2|TRBV5-1|many
CASSLGASGIKYF
TGCGCCAGCAGCTTGGGGGCTAGCGGGATTAAGTACTTC
>TRBJ1-2|.|TRBV5-6|many
CASSFERGQRYTF
TGTGCCAGCAGCTTTGAAAGGGGACAACGCTACACCTTC
>TRBJ1-2|.|TRBV5-1|many
CASSLEVPGLEYGYTF
TGCGCCAGCAGCTTGGAGGTTCCAGGGCTCGAGTATGGCTACACCTTC
>TRBJ2-5|.|TRBV27|many
CASSRPRDYQETQYF
TGTGCCAGCAGTCGCCCCAGAGACTACCAAGAGACCCAGTACTTC
>TRBJ2-7|.|TRBV20-1|many
CSAPNARYEQYF
TGCAGTGCCCCCAACGCGAGGTACGAGCAGTACTTC
>TRBJ2-5|.|TRBV28|few
CASSLNQETQYF
TGTGCCAGCAGTTTAAATCAAGAGACCCAGTACTTC
>TRBJ2-1|TRBD2|TRBV29-1|many
CSVSRASGYNEQFF
TGCAGCGTTTCTAGGGCTAGCGGATACAATGAGCAGTTCTTC
>TRBJ1-2|.|TRBV15|many
CATSRDPGARGYTF
TGTGCCACCAGCAGAGATCCAGGGGCCAGGGGCTACACCTTC
>TRBJ2-2|TRBD1|TRBV19|.
CASGSRDSRTGELFF
TGTGCCAGTGGTAGCCGGGACAGCAGAACCGGGGAGCTGTTTTTT
>TRBJ2-1|.|TRBV7-9|many
CASSSDWVGEQFF
TGTGCCAGCAGCTCGGACTGGGTCGGTGAGCAGTTCTTC
>TRBJ2-1|.|TRBV5-1|many
CASSLGAHPGSDEQFF
TGCGCCAGCAGCTTGGGGGCCCACCCGGGGAGCGATGAGCAGTTCTTC
>TRBJ2-5|TRBD2|TRBV29-1|many
CSVVPRASGRAEAPQETQYF
TGCAGCGTCGTACCTAGGGCTAGCGGGAGGGCCGAGGCCCCCCAAGAGACCCAGTACTTC
>TRBJ1-6|.|TRBV19|many
CASSGDLNSPLHF
TGTGCCAGTAGCGGGGACTTAAATTCACCCCTCCACTTT
>TRBJ2-7|.|TRBV5-6|many
CASSFTGEQYF
TGTGCCAGCAGCTTTACCGGGGAGCAGTACTTC
>TRBJ2-1|TRBD2|TRBV12-3/TRBV12-4|many
CASSTSGISYNEQFF
TGTGCCAGCAGTACTAGCGGGATCTCCTACAATGAGCAGTTCTTC
>TRBJ2-1|.|TRBV2|many
CASSEQTTNNEQFF
TGTGCCAGCAGTGAGCAGACCACCAACAATGAGCAGTTCTTC
>TRBJ2-2|TRBD1|TRBV30|.
CAFNDRGAATGELFF
TGTGCCTTCAACGACAGGGGAGCGGCCACCGGGGAGCTGTTTTTT
>TRBJ2-3|.|TRBV3-1|.
CASSQEGRTDTQYF
TGTGCCAGCAGCCAAGAGGGGCGTACAGATACGCAGTATTTT
>TRBJ2-5|TRBD2|TRBV3-1|many
CASSQGLAGEGETQYF
TGTGCCAGCAGCCAAGGACTAGCGGGAGAAGGAGAGACCCAGTACTTC
>TRBJ2-3|.|TRBV20-1|many
CSARAGFSQYF
TGCAGTGCTAGAGCTGGGTTTTCGCAGTATTTT
>TRBJ1-2|.|TRBV7-2|.
CASSLNNGGYYGYAF
TGCGCCAGCAGCTTAAATAACGGCGGCTACTATGGCTACGCCTTC
>TRBJ2-2|.|TRBV4-1|many
CASMPSAANTGELFF
TGCGCCAGCATGCCGAGCGCCGCGAACACCGGGGAGCTGTTTTTT
>TRBJ1-5|TRBD1|TRBV27|.
CASSLRQGPWPQHF
TGTGCCAGCAGTCTCCGACAGGGTCCCTGGCCCCAGCATTTT
>TRBJ2-1|TRBD2|TRBV4-1|many
CASSQGGTSGRGEQFF
TGCGCCAGCAGCCAAGGAGGGACTAGCGGGAGGGGTGAGCAGTTCTTC
>TRBJ1-2|.|TRBV5-1|many
CASSLGQPYGYTF
TGCGCCAGCAGCTTGGGACAGCCCTATGGCTACACCTTC
>TRBJ2-7|.|TRBV11-2|many
CASSLGFSYEQYF
TGTGCCAGCAGCTTAGGATTCTCCTACGAGCAGTACTTC
>TRBJ2-6|TRBD1|TRBV5-1|.
CASSFRDRGVSGANVLTF
TGCGCCAGCAGCTTCCGGGACAGGGGGGTTTCTGGGGCCAACGTCCTGACTTTC
>TRBJ2-7|TRBD2|TRBV20-1|many
CSASRREGRYEQYF
TGCAGTGCTAGTCGGCGGGAGGGCCGGTACGAGCAGTACTTC
>TRBJ2-5|TRBD2|TRBV3-1|many
CASSPGTSVKETQYF
TGTGCCAGCAGCCCAGGGACTAGCGTAAAAGAGACCCAGTACTTC
>TRBJ2-3|TRBD2|TRBV7-3|many
CASSFSAGADTQYF
TGTGCCAGCAGCTTTTCAGCGGGAGCAGATACGCAGTATTTT
>TRBJ2-1|.|TRBV4-1|many
CASSQTERAYNEQFF
TGCGCCAGCAGCCAGACCGAGCGGGCCTACAATGAGCAGTTCTTC
>TRBJ1-4|TRBD1|TRBV7-9|many
CASSPLKEDRRGEKLFF
TGTGCCAGCAGCCCCCTTAAAGAGGACAGGAGGGGTGAAAAACTGTTTTTT
>TRBJ1-3|TRBD1|TRBV7-2|many
CASSLVPRGQGRFRSGNTIYF
TGTGCCAGCAGCTTAGTACCCCGGGGACAGGGTAGATTCCGCTCTGGAAACACCATATATTTT
>TRBJ2-1|.|TRBV28|many
CASSLGGGGRANEQFF
TGTGCCAGCAGCCTAGGCGGGGGCGGAAGGGCCAATGAGCAGTTCTTC
>TRBJ2-5|.|TRBV6-5|many
CASSRQGGAETQYF
TGTGCCAGCAGTCGTCAGGGGGGGGCAGAGACCCAGTACTTC
>TRBJ2-7|.|TRBV18|many
CASSPDGDEQYF
TGTGCCAGCTCACCCGATGGGGACGAGCAGTACTTC
>TRBJ2-6|.|TRBV6-1|many
CAGTPSGAGANVLTF
TGTGCCGGCACCCCCTCAGGGGCTGGGGCCAACGTCCTGACTTTC
>TRBJ2-1|TRBD2|TRBV24-1|many
CATSDRGLAYNEQFF
TGTGCCACCAGTGACCGGGGACTAGCTTACAATGAGCAGTTCTTC
>TRBJ2-3|.|TRBV6-4|.
CASSDSTGEGDTQYF
TGTGCCAGCAGTGACTCCACAGGGGAGGGAGATACGCAGTATTTT
>TRBJ2-1|TRBD2|TRBV6-5|.
CASSAPGLAGRGWFF
TGTGCCAGCAGTGCACCGGGACTAGCGGGACGTGGGTGGTTCTTC